The clone carrying this TCR beta chain came up many times. With template switching, a universal primer site was added, and the cDNA carried unique molecular identifiers. TCRdb re-derived calls from the 5' RACE reads in MiXCR, one entry per CDR3 protein. The sample consists of approximately 190,000 distinct CDR3 sequences, more than 15% of them appearing once. The sample comes from a study of identical twins. These same records also appear under a second study, on T cells expressing NK-cell markers. That report adds: Source material for TCR beta repertoires consisted of sorted CD3+CD56+NKG2C+, CD3+CD56+NKG2C- and CD3+CD56-NKG2C+ T cells. Dominant NKG2C+ clonotypes in six donors made up about 1.0-7.0% of CD8+ T cells.

Sequencing input: CD8+ T cells sorted from blood. This TCR was sampled from a woman aged 18 to 35 in good health.

The CDR3 reads CASSHWTSVGTEQYF. In DNA, the CDR3 is TGTGCCAGCAGCCACTGGACAAGCGTCGGCACCGAGCAGTACTTC. J is TRBJ2-7 and V is TRBV3-1; maybe TRBD1 (5 bases). Trimming left V 3 bases short and J 6 bases short, with 18 bases between. CDR1 is LGHDT and CDR2 is YNNKEL in the germline V gene (reference sequence). The CDR3 runs 15 residues.